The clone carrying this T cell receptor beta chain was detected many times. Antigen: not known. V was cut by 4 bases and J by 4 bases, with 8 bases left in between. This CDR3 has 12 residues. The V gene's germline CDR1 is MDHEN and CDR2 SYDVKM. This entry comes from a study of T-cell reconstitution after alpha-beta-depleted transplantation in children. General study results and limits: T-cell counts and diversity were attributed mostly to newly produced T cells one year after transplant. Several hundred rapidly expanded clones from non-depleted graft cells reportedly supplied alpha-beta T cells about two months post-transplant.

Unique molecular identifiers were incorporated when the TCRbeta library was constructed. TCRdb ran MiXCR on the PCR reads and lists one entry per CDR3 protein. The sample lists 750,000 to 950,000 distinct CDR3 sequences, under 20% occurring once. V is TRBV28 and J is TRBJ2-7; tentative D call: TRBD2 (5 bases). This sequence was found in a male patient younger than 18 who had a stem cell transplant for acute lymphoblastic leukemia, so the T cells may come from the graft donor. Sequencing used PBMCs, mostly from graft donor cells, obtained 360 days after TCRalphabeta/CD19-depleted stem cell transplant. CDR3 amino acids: CASSSPGYEQYF. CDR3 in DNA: TGTGCCAGCAGTTCCCCGGGATACGAGCAGTACTTC.